This T cell receptor (beta chain) was identified in a study of radiation and T cells in renal cell carcinoma. Study details: Nephrectomy followed 15 Gy stereotactic body radiation by 4 weeks.

Time point noted: baseline pretreatment blood. The treatment is: 15 Gy SBRT to primary tumor, nephrectomy 4 weeks later. Notes on the study in general: Baseline intratumoral clonotype presence is unknown without pretreatment biopsies.

Using immunoSEQ multiplex PCR, the repertoire was profiled, and TCRdb retains in-frame clones only, with some absent. The sample lists approximately 63,000 clones, 65% to 85% occurring once. On this clone itself: What it binds is unknown.

With 1 base removed from V and 1 base from J, the gap between germline ends came to 10 bases. This CDR3 is built from 16 residues. Germline V gene data show CDR1 as KGHSH and CDR2 as LQKENI. This specimen was blood, taken from a patient whose treatment included radiotherapy and nephrectomy. This clonotype originated in a man aged 55 to 70 with renal cell carcinoma. V gene TRBV18 combines with J gene TRBJ2-2, with D possibly TRBD2 on 6 matching bases. The CDR3, as DNA: TGTGCCAGCTCACCACGCCAGGGAGGGAACACCGGGGAGCTGTTTTTT. Amino acids: CASSPRQGGNTGELFF.